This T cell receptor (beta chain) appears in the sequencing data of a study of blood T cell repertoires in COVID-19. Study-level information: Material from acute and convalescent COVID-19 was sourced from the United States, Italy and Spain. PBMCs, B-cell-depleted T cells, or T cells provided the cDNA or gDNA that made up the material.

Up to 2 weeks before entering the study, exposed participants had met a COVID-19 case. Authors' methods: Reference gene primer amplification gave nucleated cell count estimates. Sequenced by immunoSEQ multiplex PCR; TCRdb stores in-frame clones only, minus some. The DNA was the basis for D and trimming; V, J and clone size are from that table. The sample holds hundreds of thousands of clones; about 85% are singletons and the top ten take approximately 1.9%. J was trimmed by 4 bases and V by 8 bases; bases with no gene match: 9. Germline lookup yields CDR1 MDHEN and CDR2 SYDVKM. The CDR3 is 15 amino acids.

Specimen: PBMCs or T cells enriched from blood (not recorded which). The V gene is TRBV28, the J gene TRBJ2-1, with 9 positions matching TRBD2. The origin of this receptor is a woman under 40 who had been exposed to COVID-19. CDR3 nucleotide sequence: TGTGCCAGCGGACTAGCGCGGGCTTTTTACAATGAGCAGTTCTTC. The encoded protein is CASGLARAFYNEQFF.